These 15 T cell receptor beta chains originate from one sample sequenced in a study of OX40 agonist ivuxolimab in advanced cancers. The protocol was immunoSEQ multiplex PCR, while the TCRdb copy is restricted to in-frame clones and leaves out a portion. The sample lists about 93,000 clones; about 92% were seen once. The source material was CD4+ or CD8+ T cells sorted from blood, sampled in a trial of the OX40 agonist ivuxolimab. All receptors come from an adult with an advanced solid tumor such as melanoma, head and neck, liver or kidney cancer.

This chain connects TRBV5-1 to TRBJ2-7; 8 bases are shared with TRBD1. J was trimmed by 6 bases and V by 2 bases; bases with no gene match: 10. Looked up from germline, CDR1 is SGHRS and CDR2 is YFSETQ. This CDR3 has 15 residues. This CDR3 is CASSFPGGALGEQYF. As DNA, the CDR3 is TGCGCCAGCAGCTTCCCAGGGGGCGCGTTGGGCGAGCAGTACTTC.

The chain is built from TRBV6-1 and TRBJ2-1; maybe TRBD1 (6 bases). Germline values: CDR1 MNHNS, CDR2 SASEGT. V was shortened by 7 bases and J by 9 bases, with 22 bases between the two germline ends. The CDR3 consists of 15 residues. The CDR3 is CASNTPGQSLGEQFF. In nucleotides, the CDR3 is TGTGCCAGCAATACCCCCGGACAGAGCCTCGGTGAGCAGTTCTTC.

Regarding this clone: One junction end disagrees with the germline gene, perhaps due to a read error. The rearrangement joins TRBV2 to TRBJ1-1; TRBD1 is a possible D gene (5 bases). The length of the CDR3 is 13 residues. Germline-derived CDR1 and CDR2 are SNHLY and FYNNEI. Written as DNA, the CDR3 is TGTGCCAGCAGGCTGGGGGGGAACACTAAAGCTTTCTTT. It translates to CASRLGGNTKAFF.

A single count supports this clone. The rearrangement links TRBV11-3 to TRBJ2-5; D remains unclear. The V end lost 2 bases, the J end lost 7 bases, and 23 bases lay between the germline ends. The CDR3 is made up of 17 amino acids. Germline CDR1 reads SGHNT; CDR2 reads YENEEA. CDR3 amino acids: CASSLKVGWINPRTQYF. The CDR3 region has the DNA TGTGCCAGCAGCTTAAAAGTTGGCTGGATAAACCCGCGGACCCAGTACTTC.

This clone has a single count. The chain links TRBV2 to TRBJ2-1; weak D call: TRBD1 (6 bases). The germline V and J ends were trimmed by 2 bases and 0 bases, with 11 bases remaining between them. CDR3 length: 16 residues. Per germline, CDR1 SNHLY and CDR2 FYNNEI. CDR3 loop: CASSETTGSSYNEQFF. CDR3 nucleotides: TGTGCCAGCAGTGAAACCACAGGGAGCTCCTACAATGAGCAGTTCTTC.

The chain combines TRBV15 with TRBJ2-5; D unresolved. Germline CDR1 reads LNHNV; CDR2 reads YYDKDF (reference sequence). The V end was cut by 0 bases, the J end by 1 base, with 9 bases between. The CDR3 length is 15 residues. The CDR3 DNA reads TGTGCCACCAGCAGAGATTTGGCCACCCAAGAGACCCAGTACTTC. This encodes CATSRDLATQETQYF.

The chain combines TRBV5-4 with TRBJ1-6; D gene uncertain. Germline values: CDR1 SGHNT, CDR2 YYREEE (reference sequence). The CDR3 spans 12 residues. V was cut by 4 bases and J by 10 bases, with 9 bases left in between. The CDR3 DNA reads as TGTGCCAGCAGCCTTCCCGGGTCACCCCTCCACTTT. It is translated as CASSLPGSPLHF. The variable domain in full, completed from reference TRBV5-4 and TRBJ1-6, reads ETGVTQSPTHLIKTRGQQVTLRCSSQSGHNTVSWYQQALGQGPQFIFQYYREEENGRGNFPPRFSGLQFPNYSSELNVNALELDDSALYLCASSLPGSPLHFGNGTRLTVT.

CDR3 residues: CASSQDRVIDTQYF. As DNA, the CDR3 is TGTGCCAGCAGCCAAGATAGGGTAATCGATACGCAGTATTTT. V gene TRBV7-9 combines with J gene TRBJ2-3, with unresolved D. Germline CDR1 reads SEHNR; CDR2 reads FQNEAQ (reference sequence). The CDR3 sequence is 14 residues long. V lost 5 bases to trimming and J lost 6 bases, with 15 bases between them.

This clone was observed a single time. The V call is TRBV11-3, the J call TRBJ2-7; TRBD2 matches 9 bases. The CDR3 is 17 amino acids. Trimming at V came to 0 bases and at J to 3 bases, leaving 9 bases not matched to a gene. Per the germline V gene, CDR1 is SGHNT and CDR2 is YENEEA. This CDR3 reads CASSLESAGGQLYEQYF. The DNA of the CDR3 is TGTGCCAGCAGCTTAGAATCGGCGGGAGGGCAACTCTACGAGCAGTACTTC.

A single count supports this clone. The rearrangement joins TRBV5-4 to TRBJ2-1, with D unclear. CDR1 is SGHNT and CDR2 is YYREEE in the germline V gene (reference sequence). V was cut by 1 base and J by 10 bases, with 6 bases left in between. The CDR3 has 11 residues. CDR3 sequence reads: CASSLTQEQFF. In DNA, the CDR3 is TGTGCCAGCAGCTTGACGCAGGAGCAGTTCTTC.

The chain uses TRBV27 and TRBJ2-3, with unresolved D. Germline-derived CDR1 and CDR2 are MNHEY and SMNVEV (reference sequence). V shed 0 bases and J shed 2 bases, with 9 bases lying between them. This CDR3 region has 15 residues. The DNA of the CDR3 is TGTGCCAGCAGTTTATCAATGGGTTTCACAGATACGCAGTATTTT. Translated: CASSLSMGFTDTQYF.

CDR3 bases: TGTGCCAGCAGCCAAGACGGGCAGCTCTCAAACACCATATATTTT. It encodes CASSQDGQLSNTIYF. This rearrangement joins TRBV4-2 to TRBJ1-3; D is unclear. With 0 bases removed from V and 6 bases from J, the gap between germline ends came to 12 bases. This CDR3 comprises 15 residues. CDR1 LGHNA and CDR2 YNFKEQ come from the germline V gene.

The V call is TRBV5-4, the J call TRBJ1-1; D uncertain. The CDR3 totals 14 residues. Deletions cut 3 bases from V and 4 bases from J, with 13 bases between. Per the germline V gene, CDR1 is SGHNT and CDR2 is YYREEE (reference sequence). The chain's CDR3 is CASSSGNSFTEAFF. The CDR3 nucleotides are TGTGCCAGCAGCTCAGGCAACTCATTCACTGAAGCTTTCTTT. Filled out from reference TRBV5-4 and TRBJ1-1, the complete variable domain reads ETGVTQSPTHLIKTRGQQVTLRCSSQSGHNTVSWYQQALGQGPQFIFQYYREEENGRGNFPPRFSGLQFPNYSSELNVNALELDDSALYLCASSSGNSFTEAFFGQGTRLTVV.

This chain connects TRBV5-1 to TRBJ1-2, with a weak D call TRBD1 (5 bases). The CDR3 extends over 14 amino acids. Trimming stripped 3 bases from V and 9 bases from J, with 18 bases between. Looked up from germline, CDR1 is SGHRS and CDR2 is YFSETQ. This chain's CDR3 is CASSSNYGTESYTF. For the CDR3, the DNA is TGCGCCAGCAGCTCAAATTACGGGACGGAGAGCTACACCTTC.

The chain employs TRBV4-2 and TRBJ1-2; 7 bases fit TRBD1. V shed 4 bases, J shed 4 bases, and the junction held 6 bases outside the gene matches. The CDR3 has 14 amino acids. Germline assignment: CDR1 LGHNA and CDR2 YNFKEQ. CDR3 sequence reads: CASSPGQVRYGYTF. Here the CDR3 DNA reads TGTGCCAGCAGCCCCGGACAGGTGCGCTATGGCTACACCTTC.